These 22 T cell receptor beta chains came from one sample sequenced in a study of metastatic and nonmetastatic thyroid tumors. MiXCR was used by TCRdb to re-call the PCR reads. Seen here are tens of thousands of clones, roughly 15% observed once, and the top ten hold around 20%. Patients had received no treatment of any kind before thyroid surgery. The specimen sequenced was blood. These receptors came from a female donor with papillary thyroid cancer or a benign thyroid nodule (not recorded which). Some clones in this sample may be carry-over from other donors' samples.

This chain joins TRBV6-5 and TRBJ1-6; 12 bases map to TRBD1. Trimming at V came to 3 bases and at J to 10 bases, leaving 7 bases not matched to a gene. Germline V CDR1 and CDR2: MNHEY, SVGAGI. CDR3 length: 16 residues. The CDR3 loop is CASSYQGTGGVSPLHF. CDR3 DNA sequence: TGTGCCAGCAGTTATCAGGGGACAGGGGGCGTCTCACCCCTCCACTTT.

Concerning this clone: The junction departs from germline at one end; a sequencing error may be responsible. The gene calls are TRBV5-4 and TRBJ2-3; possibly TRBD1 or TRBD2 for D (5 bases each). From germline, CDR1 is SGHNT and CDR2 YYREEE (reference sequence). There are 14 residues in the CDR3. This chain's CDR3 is CAGSLGVGSDTQYF. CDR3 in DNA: TGTGCCGGCAGCTTGGGGGTAGGTTCAGATACGCAGTATTTT.

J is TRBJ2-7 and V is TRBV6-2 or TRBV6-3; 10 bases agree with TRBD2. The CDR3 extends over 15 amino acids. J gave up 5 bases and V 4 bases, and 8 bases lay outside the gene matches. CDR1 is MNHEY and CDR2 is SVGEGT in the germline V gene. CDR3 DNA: TGTGCCAGCAGTTCATTGGGGCTAGCGGGAGACGAGCAGTACTTC. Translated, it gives CASSSLGLAGDEQYF.

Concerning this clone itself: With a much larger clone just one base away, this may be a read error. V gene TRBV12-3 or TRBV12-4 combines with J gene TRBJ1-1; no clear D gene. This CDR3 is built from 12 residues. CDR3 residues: CAISPMNTEAFF. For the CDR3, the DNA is TGTGCCATCAGTCCTATGAACACTGAAGCTTTCTTT.

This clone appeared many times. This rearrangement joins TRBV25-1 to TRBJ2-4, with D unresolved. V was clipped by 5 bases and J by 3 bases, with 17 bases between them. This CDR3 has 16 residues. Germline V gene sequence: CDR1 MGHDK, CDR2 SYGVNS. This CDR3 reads CASSPTTPSGKNIQYF. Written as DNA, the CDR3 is TGTGCCAGCAGTCCAACCACCCCCTCAGGCAAAAACATTCAGTACTTC.

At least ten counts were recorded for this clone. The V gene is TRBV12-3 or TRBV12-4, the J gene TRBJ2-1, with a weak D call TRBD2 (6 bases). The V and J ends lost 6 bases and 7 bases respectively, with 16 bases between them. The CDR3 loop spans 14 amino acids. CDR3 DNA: TGTGCCAGCAGACTCCGGGACTCGCCTAATGAGCAGTTCTTC. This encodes CASRLRDSPNEQFF.

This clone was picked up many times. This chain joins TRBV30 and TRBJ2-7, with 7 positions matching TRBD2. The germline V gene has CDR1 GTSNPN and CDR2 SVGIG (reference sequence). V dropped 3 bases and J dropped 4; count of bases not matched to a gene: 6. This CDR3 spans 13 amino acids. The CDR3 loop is CAWSPRTRYEQYF. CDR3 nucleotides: TGTGCCTGGAGCCCAAGGACTAGGTACGAGCAGTACTTC.

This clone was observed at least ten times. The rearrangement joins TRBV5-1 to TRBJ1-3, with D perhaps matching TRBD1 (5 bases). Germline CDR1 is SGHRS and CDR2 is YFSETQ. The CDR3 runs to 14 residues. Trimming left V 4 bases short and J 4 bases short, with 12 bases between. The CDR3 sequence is CASSAGTGGNTIYF. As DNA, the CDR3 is TGCGCCAGCAGCGCCGGGACGGGGGGAAACACCATATATTTT.

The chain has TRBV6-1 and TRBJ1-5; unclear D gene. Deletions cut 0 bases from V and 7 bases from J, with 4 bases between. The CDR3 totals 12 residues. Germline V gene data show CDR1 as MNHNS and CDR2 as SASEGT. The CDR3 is CASSEAYQPQHF. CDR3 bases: TGTGCCAGCAGTGAAGCGTACCAGCCCCAGCATTTT.

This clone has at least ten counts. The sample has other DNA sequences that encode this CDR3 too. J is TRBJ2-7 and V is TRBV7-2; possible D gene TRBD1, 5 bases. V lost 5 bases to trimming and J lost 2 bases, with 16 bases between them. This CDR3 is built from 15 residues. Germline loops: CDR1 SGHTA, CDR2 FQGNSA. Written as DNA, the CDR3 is TGTGCCAGCAGCCCCCAACCGACAGAGACCTACGAGCAGTACTTC. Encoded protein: CASSPQPTETYEQYF. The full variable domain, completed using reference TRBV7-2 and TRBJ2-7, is GAGVSQSPSNKVTEKGKDVELRCDPISGHTALYWYRQSLGQGLEFLIYFQGNSAPDKSGLPSDRFSAERTGGSVSTLTIQRTQQEDSAVYLCASSPQPTETYEQYFGPGTRLTVT.

The CDR3 nucleotides read TGTGCCAGCACCCTGGGACAGTATAGCAATCAGCCCCAGCATTTT. As protein: CASTLGQYSNQPQHF. The chain is built from TRBV6-1 and TRBJ1-5, with TRBD1 matching 7 bases. Germline assignment: CDR1 MNHNS and CDR2 SASEGT. After removal of 7 bases from V and 0 bases from J, the junction contained 6 bases not matched to a gene. The CDR3 extends over 15 amino acids.

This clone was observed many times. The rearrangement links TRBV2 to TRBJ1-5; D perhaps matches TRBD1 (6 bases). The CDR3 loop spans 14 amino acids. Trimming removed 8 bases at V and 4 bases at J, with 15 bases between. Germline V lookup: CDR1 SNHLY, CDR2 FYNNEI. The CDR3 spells CASGGQLQNQPQHF. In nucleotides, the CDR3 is TGTGCCAGCGGAGGACAGCTCCAAAATCAGCCCCAGCATTTT.

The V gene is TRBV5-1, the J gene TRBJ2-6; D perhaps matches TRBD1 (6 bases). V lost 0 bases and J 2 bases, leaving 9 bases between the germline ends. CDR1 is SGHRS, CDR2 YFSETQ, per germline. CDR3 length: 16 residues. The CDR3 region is CASSLGQVAGANVLTF. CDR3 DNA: TGCGCCAGCAGCTTGGGACAGGTGGCTGGGGCCAACGTCCTGACTTTC. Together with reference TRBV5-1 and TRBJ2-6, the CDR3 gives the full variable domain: KAGVTQTPRYLIKTRGQQVTLSCSPISGHRSVSWYQQTPGQGLQFLFEYFSETQRNKGNFPGRFSGRQFSNSRSEMNVSTLELGDSALYLCASSLGQVAGANVLTFGAGSRLTVL.

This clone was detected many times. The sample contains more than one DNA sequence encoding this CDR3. The CDR3: CASSQDYEAGNEQFF. CDR3 DNA sequence: TGTGCCAGCAGCCAAGATTACGAAGCGGGAAATGAGCAGTTCTTC. The chain links TRBV3-1 to TRBJ2-1; 7 bases align to TRBD2. Germline V gene sequence: CDR1 LGHDT, CDR2 YNNKEL (reference sequence). CDR3 size: 15 residues. With 0 bases clipped from V and 7 bases from J, the junction kept 6 bases outside the gene matches.

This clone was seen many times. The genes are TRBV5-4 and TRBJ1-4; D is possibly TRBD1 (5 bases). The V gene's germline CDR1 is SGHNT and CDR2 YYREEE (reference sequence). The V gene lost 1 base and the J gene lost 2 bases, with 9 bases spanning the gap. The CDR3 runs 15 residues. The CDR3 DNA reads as TGTGCCAGCAGCTTGAAGGGGATGACTAATGAAAAACTGTTTTTT. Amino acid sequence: CASSLKGMTNEKLFF.

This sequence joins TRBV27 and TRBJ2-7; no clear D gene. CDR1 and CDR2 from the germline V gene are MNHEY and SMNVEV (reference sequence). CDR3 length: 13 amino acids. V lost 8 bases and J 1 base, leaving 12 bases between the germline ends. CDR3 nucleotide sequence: TGTGCCAGCTCCTCTCCCCCATCCTACGAGCAGTACTTC. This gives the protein CASSSPPSYEQYF.

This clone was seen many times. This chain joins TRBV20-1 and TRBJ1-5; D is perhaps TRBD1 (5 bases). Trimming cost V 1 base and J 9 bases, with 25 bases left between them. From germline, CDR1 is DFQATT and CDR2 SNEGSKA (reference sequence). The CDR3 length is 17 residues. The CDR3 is CSARGPPHGARGGPQHF. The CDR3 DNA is TGCAGTGCTAGAGGTCCACCACATGGGGCTAGGGGTGGGCCCCAGCATTTT.

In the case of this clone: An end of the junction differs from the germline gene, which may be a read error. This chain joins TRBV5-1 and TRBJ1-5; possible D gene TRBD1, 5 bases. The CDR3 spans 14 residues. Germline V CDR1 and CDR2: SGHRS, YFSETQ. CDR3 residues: CASSFGGVGQPQNF. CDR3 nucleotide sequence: TGCGCCAGCAGCTTCGGGGGGGTAGGCCAGCCACAGAATTTT. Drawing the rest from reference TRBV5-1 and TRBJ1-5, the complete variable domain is KAGVTQTPRYLIKTRGQQVTLSCSPISGHRSVSWYQQTPGQGLQFLFEYFSETQRNKGNFPGRFSGRQFSNSRSEMNVSTLELGDSALYLCASSFGGVGQPQNFGDGTRLSIL.

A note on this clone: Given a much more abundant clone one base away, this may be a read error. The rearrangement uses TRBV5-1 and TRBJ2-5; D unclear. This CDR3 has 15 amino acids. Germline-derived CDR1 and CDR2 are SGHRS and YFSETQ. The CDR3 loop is CASGLWSSAQETQYF. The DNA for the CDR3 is TGCGCCAGCGGCTTATGGTCTTCGGCGCAAGAGACCCAGTACTTC.

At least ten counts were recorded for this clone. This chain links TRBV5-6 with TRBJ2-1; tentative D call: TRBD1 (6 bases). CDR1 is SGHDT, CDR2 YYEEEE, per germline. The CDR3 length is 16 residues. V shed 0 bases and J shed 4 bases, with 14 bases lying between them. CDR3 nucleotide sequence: TGTGCCAGCAGCTTGGGGGGGCAGGTCGTTTACAATGAGCAGTTCTTC. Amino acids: CASSLGGQVVYNEQFF.

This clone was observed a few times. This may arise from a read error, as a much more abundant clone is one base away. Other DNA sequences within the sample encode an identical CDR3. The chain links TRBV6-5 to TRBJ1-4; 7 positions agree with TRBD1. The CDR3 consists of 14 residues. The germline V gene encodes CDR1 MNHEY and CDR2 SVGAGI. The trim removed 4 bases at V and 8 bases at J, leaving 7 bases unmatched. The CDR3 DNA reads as TGTGCCAGCAGTTTCGGGACAGCTGACGAAAAACTGTTTTTT. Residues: CASSFGTADEKLFF.

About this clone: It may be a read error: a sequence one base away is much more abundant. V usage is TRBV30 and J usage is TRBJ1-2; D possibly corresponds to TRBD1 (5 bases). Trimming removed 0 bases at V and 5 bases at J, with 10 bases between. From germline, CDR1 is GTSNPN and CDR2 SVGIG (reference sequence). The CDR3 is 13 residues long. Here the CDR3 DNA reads TGTGCCTGGAGTGTAATGCGGGGGTATGGCTACACCTTC. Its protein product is CAWSVMRGYGYTF.